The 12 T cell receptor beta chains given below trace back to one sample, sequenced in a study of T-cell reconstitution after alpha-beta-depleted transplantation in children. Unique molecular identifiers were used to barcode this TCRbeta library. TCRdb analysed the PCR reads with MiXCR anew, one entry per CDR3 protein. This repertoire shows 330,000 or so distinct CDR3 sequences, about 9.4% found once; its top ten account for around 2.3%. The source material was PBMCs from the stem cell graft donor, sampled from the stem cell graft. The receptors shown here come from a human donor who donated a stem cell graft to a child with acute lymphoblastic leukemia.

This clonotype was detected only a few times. The CDR3 region is CASSRAELAESYEQYF. The CDR3 coding sequence is TGTGCCAGCAGCCGGGCCGAGCTCGCGGAGTCCTACGAGCAGTACTTC. The chain employs TRBV6-1 and TRBJ2-7; D unresolved. CDR1 is MNHNS, CDR2 SASEGT, per germline. Trimming shortened V by 6 bases and J by 1 base, and 19 bases separated the two germline ends. The CDR3 totals 16 residues.

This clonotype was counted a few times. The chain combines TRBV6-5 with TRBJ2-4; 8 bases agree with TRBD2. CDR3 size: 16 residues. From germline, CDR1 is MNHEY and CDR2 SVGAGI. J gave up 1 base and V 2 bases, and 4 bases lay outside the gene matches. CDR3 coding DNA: TGTGCCAGCAGTTACCGGCGGGAGGCGGCCAAAAACATTCAGTACTTC. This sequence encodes CASSYRREAAKNIQYF.

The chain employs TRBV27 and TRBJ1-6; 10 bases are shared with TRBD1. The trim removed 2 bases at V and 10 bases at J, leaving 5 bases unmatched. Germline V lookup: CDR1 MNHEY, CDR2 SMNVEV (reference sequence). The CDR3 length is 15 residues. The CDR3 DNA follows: TGTGCCAGCAGTTTAGTGGGACAGGGGAGCTCACCCCTCCACTTT. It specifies CASSLVGQGSSPLHF.

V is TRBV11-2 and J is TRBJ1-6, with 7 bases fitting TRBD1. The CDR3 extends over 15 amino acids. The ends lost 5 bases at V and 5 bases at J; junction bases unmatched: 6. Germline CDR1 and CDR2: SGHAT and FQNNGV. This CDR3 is CASSTTGTDNSPLHF. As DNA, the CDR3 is TGTGCCAGCAGCACAACAGGGACAGATAATTCACCCCTCCACTTT.

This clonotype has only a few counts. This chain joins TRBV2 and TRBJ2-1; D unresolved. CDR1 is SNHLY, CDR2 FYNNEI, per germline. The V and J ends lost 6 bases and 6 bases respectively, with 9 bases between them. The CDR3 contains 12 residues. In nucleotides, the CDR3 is TGTGCCAGCAGCGCCCGAATCAATGAGCAGTTCTTC. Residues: CASSARINEQFF.

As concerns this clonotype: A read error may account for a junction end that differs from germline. CDR3 sequence: CASSLGPPGANGLTF. CDR3 nucleotide sequence: TGTGCCAGCAGCTTAGGCCCGCCTGGGGCCAACGGCCTGACTTTC. The chain is built from TRBV7-2 and TRBJ2-6, with a tentative D call TRBD1 (5 bases). This CDR3 is built from 15 residues. Germline-derived CDR1 and CDR2 are SGHTA and FQGNSA.

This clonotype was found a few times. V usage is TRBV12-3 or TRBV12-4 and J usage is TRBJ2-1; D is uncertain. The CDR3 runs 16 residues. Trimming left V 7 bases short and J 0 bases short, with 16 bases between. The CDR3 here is CASTPRPSSSYNEQFF. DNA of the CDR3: TGTGCCAGCACTCCAAGACCGTCGAGCTCCTACAATGAGCAGTTCTTC.

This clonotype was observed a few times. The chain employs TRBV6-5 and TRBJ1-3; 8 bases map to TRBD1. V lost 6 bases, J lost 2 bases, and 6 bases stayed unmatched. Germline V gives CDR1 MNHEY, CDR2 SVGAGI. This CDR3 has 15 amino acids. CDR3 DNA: TGTGCCAGCAGCCGACAGGGGCCGGCTGGAAACACCATATATTTT. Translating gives CASSRQGPAGNTIYF.

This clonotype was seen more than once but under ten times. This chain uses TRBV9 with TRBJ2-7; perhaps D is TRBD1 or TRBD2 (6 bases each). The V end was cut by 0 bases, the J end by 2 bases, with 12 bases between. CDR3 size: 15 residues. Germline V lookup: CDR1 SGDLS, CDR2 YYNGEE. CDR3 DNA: TGTGCCAGCAGCGTAGAGGGGGGAGCTCCCTACGAGCAGTACTTC. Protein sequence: CASSVEGGAPYEQYF.

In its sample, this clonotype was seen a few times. CDR3 coding DNA: TGTGCCAGCAGCGCACAGGGGCCTGGGGCCAACGTCCTGACTTTC. Residues: CASSAQGPGANVLTF. The V call is TRBV9, the J call TRBJ2-6; 7 bases agree with TRBD1. Germline V gene data show CDR1 as SGDLS and CDR2 as YYNGEE. CDR3 length equals 15 residues. J gave up 2 bases and V 3 bases, and 2 bases lay outside the gene matches.

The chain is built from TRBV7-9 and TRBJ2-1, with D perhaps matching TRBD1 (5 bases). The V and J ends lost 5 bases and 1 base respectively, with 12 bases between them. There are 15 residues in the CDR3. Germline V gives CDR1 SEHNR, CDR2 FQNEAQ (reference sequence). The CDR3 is CASSEDGASYNEQFF. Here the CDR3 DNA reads TGTGCCAGCAGCGAGGATGGGGCATCCTACAATGAGCAGTTCTTC.

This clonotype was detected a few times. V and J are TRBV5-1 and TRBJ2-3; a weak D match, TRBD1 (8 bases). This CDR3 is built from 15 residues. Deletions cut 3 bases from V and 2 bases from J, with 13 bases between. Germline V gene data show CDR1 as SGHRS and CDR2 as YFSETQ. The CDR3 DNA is TGCGCCAGCAGCTCGGACAGGGACTACACAGATACGCAGTATTTT. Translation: CASSSDRDYTDTQYF.